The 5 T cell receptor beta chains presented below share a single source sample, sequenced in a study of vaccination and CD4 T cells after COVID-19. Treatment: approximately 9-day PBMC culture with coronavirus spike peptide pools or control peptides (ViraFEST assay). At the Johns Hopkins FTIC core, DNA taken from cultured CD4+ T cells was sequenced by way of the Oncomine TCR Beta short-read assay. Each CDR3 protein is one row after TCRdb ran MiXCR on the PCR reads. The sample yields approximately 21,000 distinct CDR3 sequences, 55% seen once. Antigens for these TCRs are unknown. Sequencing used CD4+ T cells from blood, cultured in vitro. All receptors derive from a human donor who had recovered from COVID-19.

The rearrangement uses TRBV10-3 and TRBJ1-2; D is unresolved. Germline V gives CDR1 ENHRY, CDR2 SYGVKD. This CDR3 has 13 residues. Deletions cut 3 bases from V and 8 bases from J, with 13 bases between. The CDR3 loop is CAISEPVAEGYTF. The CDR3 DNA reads TGTGCCATCAGTGAACCGGTCGCGGAAGGCTACACCTTC.

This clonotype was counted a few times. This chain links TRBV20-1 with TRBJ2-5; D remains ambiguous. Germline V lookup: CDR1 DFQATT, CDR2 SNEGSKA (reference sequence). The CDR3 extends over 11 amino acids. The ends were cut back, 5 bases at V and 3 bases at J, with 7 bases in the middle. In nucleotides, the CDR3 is TGCAGTGCTCCCAGGAAAGAGACCCAGTACTTC. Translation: CSAPRKETQYF.

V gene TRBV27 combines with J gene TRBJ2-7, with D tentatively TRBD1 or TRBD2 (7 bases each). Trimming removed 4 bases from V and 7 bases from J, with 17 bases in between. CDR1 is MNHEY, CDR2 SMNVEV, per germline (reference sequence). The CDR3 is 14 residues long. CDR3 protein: CASSSGGGRGEQYF. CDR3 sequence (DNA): TGTGCCAGCAGTTCAGGGGGGGGGCGGGGGGAGCAGTACTTC.

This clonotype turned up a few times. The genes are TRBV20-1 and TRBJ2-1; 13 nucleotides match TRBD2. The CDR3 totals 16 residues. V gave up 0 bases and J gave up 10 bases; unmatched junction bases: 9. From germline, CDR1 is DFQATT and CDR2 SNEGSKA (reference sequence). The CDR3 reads CSARDETSGGAGEQFF. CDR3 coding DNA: TGCAGTGCTAGAGATGAAACTAGCGGGGGGGCTGGGGAGCAGTTCTTC.

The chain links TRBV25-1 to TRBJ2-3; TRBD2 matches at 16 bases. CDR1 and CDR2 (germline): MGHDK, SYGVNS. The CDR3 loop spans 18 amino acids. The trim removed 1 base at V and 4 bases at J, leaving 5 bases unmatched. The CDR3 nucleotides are TGTGCCAGCAGTGAATCCGGGACTAGCGGGAGGGCCCCAGATACGCAGTATTTT. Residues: CASSESGTSGRAPDTQYF.